This is a list of T cell receptor beta chains from one sample in a study of blood T cell repertoires in COVID-19. Data came from immunoSEQ multiplex PCR; TCRdb stores just in-frame clones and leaves some out. The repertoire has approximately 280,000 clones, around 85% of them found once; the top ten carry roughly 2.6%. Sequencing was performed on PBMCs or T cells enriched from blood (not recorded which). All receptors derive from a woman aged 45-65 years who had recovered from COVID-19. CDR3s include the opening cysteine and the closing phenylalanine or tryptophan. The D gene is left open where the match is weak. Expanded clones are given a class, and other clones once, few, many or no size at all.

v_call,j_call,d_call,clone_size,cdr3_nt,cdr3_aa
TRBV7-2,TRBJ1-4,TRBD1,NA,TGTGCCAGCAGCCGGGACAGGGTTAATGAAAAACTGTTTTTT,CASSRDRVNEKLFF
TRBV28,TRBJ1-5,TRBD1,NA,TGTGCCAGCAGGACCGGGACAGGGGCTCTACGGCCCCAGCATTTT,CASRTGTGALRPQHF
TRBV5-8,TRBJ1-3,NA,NA,TGTGCCAGCAGCAAAAAGAGCTCTGGAAACACCATATATTTT,CASSKKSSGNTIYF
TRBV30,TRBJ1-2,TRBD1,NA,TGTGCCCCCCAAGGGGACAGCTTAAGCTATGGCTACACCTTC,CAPQGDSLSYGYTF
TRBV19,TRBJ2-2,NA,NA,TGTGCCAGCACTAGAGGGAGTCGAACCACCGGGGAGCTGTTTTTT,CASTRGSRTTGELFF
TRBV4-1,TRBJ1-1,NA,NA,TGCGCCAGCAGCCAAGATCGGGCAGGGGCATACACTGAAGCTTTCTTT,CASSQDRAGAYTEAFF
TRBV5-6,TRBJ1-1,NA,NA,TGTGCCAGCAGCTTTCCCAGGGTGAACACTGAAGCTTTCTTT,CASSFPRVNTEAFF
TRBV7-8,TRBJ2-3,NA,NA,TGTGCCAGCAGCTACCTACTCACAGATACGCAGTATTTT,CASSYLLTDTQYF
TRBV6-1,TRBJ2-5,NA,NA,TGTGCCAGCAGTCCCCCCCAGGAGACCCAGTACTTC,CASSPPQETQYF
TRBV30,TRBJ2-7,TRBD1,NA,TGTGCCTGGACCCTCGGTCAGGGGGCTAGCGAGCAGTACTTC,CAWTLGQGASEQYF
TRBV15,TRBJ2-7,TRBD2,NA,TGTGCCACCAGTCCCGGACTAGCGGGAGTTTACGAGCAGTACTTC,CATSPGLAGVYEQYF
TRBV7-9,TRBJ1-5,NA,NA,TGTGCCAGCAGCTCCGGACAGATTAATCAGCCCCAGCATTTT,CASSSGQINQPQHF
TRBV5-6,TRBJ1-2,NA,once,TGTGCCAGCAGCTTGGTGGGGGGTAAGGACTATGGCTACACCTTC,CASSLVGGKDYGYTF
TRBV5-6,TRBJ2-2,TRBD2,NA,TGTGCCAGCAGCTTGGGACTAGCCACGGAGCTGTTTTTT,CASSLGLATELFF
TRBV30,TRBJ1-5,TRBD1,NA,TGTGCCTGGGCGGGACAGGGGAATCAGCCCCAGCATTTT,CAWAGQGNQPQHF
TRBV5-1,TRBJ1-2,NA,once,TGCGCCAGCAGCTTGCGGACCCAGGGAGGTGGCTACACCTTC,CASSLRTQGGGYTF
TRBV23-1,TRBJ2-1,TRBD2,NA,TGCGCCAGCAGTCAATCGTCTCCGGGACTAGCGGGAGATTGGAATGAGCAGTTCTTC,CASSQSSPGLAGDWNEQFF
TRBV30,TRBJ2-5,NA,NA,TGTGCCTGGAGTGTGGGGCACCAAGAGACCCAGTACTTC,CAWSVGHQETQYF
TRBV18,TRBJ2-1,TRBD2,NA,TGTGCCAGCTCACCAACTTTAGGACTAGCGGGCAATGAGCAGTTCTTC,CASSPTLGLAGNEQFF
TRBV10-3,TRBJ1-1,NA,NA,TGTGCCATCAGAGAGCCGAATACATTAATGAACACTGAAGCTTTCTTT,CAIREPNTLMNTEAFF